What follows are 29 T cell receptor beta chains derived from one specimen sequenced in a study of cytomegalovirus exposure and HLA in healthy donors. Libraries were prepared by immunoSEQ multiplex PCR; TCRdb keeps only in-frame clonotypes and omits some of them. Among roughly 130,000 clones, over 85% were seen once, and the ten largest hold around 3.3%. Source material: PBMCs. Receptor source: a man under 40 in good health and CMV-seronegative.

This chain uses TRBV28 with TRBJ2-7, with 7 nucleotides matching TRBD1. The ends lost 7 bases at V and 2 bases at J; junction bases unmatched: 5. The CDR3 runs to 13 residues. Germline loops: CDR1 MDHEN, CDR2 SYDVKM. CDR3: CASTPTGTYEQYF. DNA for the CDR3: TGTGCCAGCACCCCGACAGGGACCTACGAGCAGTACTTC. Full variable domain (outside the CDR3, taken from reference TRBV28 and TRBJ2-7): DVKVTQSSRYLVKRTGEKVFLECVQDMDHENMFWYRQDPGLGLRLIYFSYDVKMKEKGDIPEGYSVSREKKERFSLILESASTNQTSMYLCASTPTGTYEQYFGPGTRLTVT.

V gene TRBV7-9 combines with J gene TRBJ1-1; D possibly corresponds to TRBD1 (5 bases). This CDR3 region has 15 residues. Per germline, CDR1 SEHNR and CDR2 FQNEAQ (reference sequence). V gave up 0 bases and J gave up 2 bases, with 10 bases separating them. The chain's CDR3 is CASSLAAGPNTEAFF. The CDR3 nucleotides read TGTGCCAGCAGCTTAGCCGCGGGGCCTAACACTGAAGCTTTCTTT.

A single count supports this clone. The gene calls are TRBV29-1 and TRBJ1-1; TRBD1 is a possible D gene (5 bases). CDR1 is SQVTM, CDR2 ANQGSEA, per germline. V was shortened by 4 bases and J by 4 bases, with 13 bases between the two germline ends. The CDR3 runs 13 residues. In DNA, the CDR3 is TGCAGCGTTGCGCTAGGGGCAGGCACTGAAGCTTTCTTT. Encoded protein: CSVALGAGTEAFF.

Notes on this clone: At one of its ends the junction is not consistent with the germline gene, which may arise from a read error. The rearrangement links TRBV11-2 to TRBJ2-5; TRBD1 aligns across 10 bases. This CDR3 is 14 amino acids long. CDR1 and CDR2 (germline): SGHAT, FQNNGV. This chain's CDR3 is CASSSGTGAIWGDF. The CDR3 coding sequence is TGTGCCAGCAGCTCTGGGACAGGGGCTATTTGGGGTGACTTC. Looking up the rest from reference TRBV11-2 and TRBJ2-5 gives the full variable domain: EAGVAQSPRYKIIEKRQSVAFWCNPISGHATLYWYQQILGQGPKLLIQFQNNGVVDDSQLPKDRFSAERLKGVDSTLKIQPAKLEDSAVYLCASSSGTGAIWGDFGPGTRLLVL.

J is TRBJ1-1 and V is TRBV6-1; D remains unclear. With 7 bases removed from V and 8 bases from J, the gap between germline ends came to 14 bases. The CDR3 runs 12 residues. The germline CDR1 and CDR2 sequences are MNHNS and SASEGT. The CDR3: CASTVPGQEAFF. For the CDR3, the DNA is TGTGCCAGCACGGTTCCGGGTCAAGAAGCTTTCTTT.

This clone came up a few times. The chain couples TRBV7-3 to TRBJ2-2; 7 bases align to TRBD1. The trim removed 5 bases at V and 2 bases at J, leaving 2 bases unmatched. The germline gives CDR1 SGHTA, CDR2 FQGTGA. The CDR3 has 14 amino acids. The CDR3 loop reads CASSRQGNTGELFF. CDR3 nucleotide sequence: TGTGCCAGCAGCCGACAGGGAAACACCGGGGAGCTGTTTTTT.

The J gene is TRBJ2-5, the V gene TRBV6-1, with TRBD2 as a possible D gene (6 bases). Germline V gene data show CDR1 as MNHNS and CDR2 as SASEGT. The CDR3 sequence is 13 residues long. V gave up 6 bases and J gave up 5 bases, with 13 bases separating them. This CDR3 reads CASSPSGVETQYF. CDR3 in DNA: TGTGCCAGCAGCCCGTCGGGGGTTGAGACCCAGTACTTC.

The V and J genes are TRBV7-9 and TRBJ1-2; D unclear. Per the germline V gene, CDR1 is SEHNR and CDR2 is FQNEAQ (reference sequence). The V end lost 5 bases, the J end lost 10 bases, and 14 bases lay between the germline ends. The CDR3 extends over 12 amino acids. Here the CDR3 reads CASSPERGNYTF. Here the CDR3 DNA reads TGTGCCAGCAGCCCCGAGCGGGGAAACTACACCTTC.

The V and J genes are TRBV4-1 and TRBJ1-2; TRBD1 is a possible D gene (6 bases). Germline CDR1 reads MGHRA; CDR2 reads YSYEKL. CDR3 length: 17 amino acids. V lost 1 base, J lost 3 bases, and 18 bases lay in between. CDR3 loop: CASSQVGTSGGHYGYTF. The CDR3 DNA sequence: TGCGCCAGCAGCCAAGTAGGTACATCCGGGGGGCACTATGGCTACACCTTC.

The chain combines TRBV7-2 with TRBJ1-6; weak D call: TRBD1 (5 bases). CDR1 and CDR2 from the germline V gene are SGHTA and FQGNSA. This CDR3 is 17 amino acids long. Trimming removed 2 bases from V and 0 bases from J, with 11 bases in between. CDR3 loop: CASSLMGLYSYNSPLHF. CDR3 DNA sequence: TGTGCCAGCAGCTTAATGGGGCTATACTCCTATAATTCACCCCTCCACTTT.

The CDR3 sequence: CASSPTDWVLDEQFF. The CDR3 DNA sequence: TGTGCCAGCAGTCCGACAGATTGGGTCCTCGATGAGCAGTTCTTC. The chain links TRBV6-5 to TRBJ2-1; the D gene is possibly TRBD1 (5 bases). Germline V gene sequence: CDR1 MNHEY, CDR2 SVGAGI. This CDR3 has 15 residues. V was cut by 5 bases and J by 8 bases, with 19 bases left in between.

The chain uses TRBV5-1 and TRBJ2-5; 7 bases are a match to TRBD2. Germline CDR1 reads SGHRS; CDR2 reads YFSETQ. CDR3 length: 14 residues. V lost 5 bases, J lost 0 bases, and 4 bases stayed unmatched. The CDR3 coding sequence is TGCGCCAGCAGTGCCGGGACTAACCAAGAGACCCAGTACTTC. Translated: CASSAGTNQETQYF. Full variable domain (rest looked up from reference TRBV5-1 and TRBJ2-5): KAGVTQTPRYLIKTRGQQVTLSCSPISGHRSVSWYQQTPGQGLQFLFEYFSETQRNKGNFPGRFSGRQFSNSRSEMNVSTLELGDSALYLCASSAGTNQETQYFGPGTRLLVL.

This clone was counted once. The chain carries TRBV6-5 and TRBJ1-5; D unclear. Per germline, CDR1 MNHEY and CDR2 SVGAGI. The CDR3 loop spans 15 amino acids. V lost 2 bases, J lost 5 bases, and 13 bases lay in between. In DNA, the CDR3 is TGTGCCAGCAGTTACCAGTACCTCCCCGATCAGCCCCAGCATTTT. As protein: CASSYQYLPDQPQHF.

This chain links TRBV7-2 with TRBJ2-1; 8 positions agree with TRBD1. Trimming cost V 1 base and J 8 bases; bases outside gene matches: 7. CDR1 is SGHTA, CDR2 FQGNSA, per germline. The CDR3 is 15 residues long. CDR3 in amino acids: CASSLGPGGKYEQFF. For the CDR3, the DNA is TGTGCCAGCAGCTTAGGTCCAGGGGGCAAGTATGAGCAGTTCTTC.

The chain uses TRBV11-2 and TRBJ2-2; 10 bases align to TRBD1. Germline V gene data show CDR1 as SGHAT and CDR2 as FQNNGV. This CDR3 spans 18 amino acids. J was trimmed by 1 base and V by 5 bases; bases with no gene match: 10. The CDR3 protein is CASSLGQGGRLNTGELFF. CDR3 bases: TGTGCCAGCAGCCTTGGACAGGGGGGCAGATTGAACACCGGGGAGCTGTTTTTT.

The chain uses TRBV9 and TRBJ1-1; maybe TRBD1 (5 bases). Germline V lookup: CDR1 SGDLS, CDR2 YYNGEE. Trimming pared 2 bases from V and 0 bases from J, leaving 20 bases between. The CDR3 contains 18 residues. The CDR3 DNA reads as TGTGCCAGCAGCGTCACCGTGAGACAGAACCCAATGAACACTGAAGCTTTCTTT. Encoded protein: CASSVTVRQNPMNTEAFF.

The chain has TRBV1 and TRBJ2-1; the DNA was not used to check the table's D call, TRBD1. TRBV1 is labeled a pseudogene. The CDR3 consists of 16 residues. The CDR3: CTSNTNPTGLYNEQFF. The DNA for the CDR3 is TGCACCAGCAATACGAACCCCACAGGGTTGTACAATGAGCAGTTCTTC.

The chain joins TRBV7-9 to TRBJ1-3; no clear D gene. The CDR3 length is 16 residues. In germline, CDR1 is SEHNR, CDR2 FQNEAQ (reference sequence). V dropped 5 bases and J dropped 0 bases, with 14 bases sitting between them. CDR3 sequence reads: CASSRPTPYSGNTIYF. The CDR3 DNA follows: TGTGCCAGCAGCCGACCGACTCCATACTCTGGAAACACCATATATTTT.

The rearrangement joins TRBV25-1 to TRBJ1-4; 9 bases align to TRBD1. Germline V gene lookup returns CDR1 MGHDK and CDR2 SYGVNS. This CDR3 comprises 16 residues. J gave up 7 bases and V 3 bases, and 9 bases lay outside the gene matches. The CDR3 region is CASSEPGRDRAEKLFF. CDR3 bases: TGTGCCAGCAGTGAGCCCGGCCGGGACAGGGCTGAAAAACTGTTTTTT. The variable domain in full, with the rest retrieved from reference TRBV25-1 and TRBJ1-4, is EADIYQTPRYLVIGTGKKITLECSQTMGHDKMYWYQQDPGMELHLIHYSYGVNSTEKGDLSSESTVSRIRTEHFPLTLESARPSHTSQYLCASSEPGRDRAEKLFFGSGTQLSVL.

V gene TRBV6-5 combines with J gene TRBJ1-4; D unresolved. The V and J ends lost 6 bases and 5 bases respectively, with 13 bases between them. This CDR3 contains 14 residues. CDR1 MNHEY and CDR2 SVGAGI come from the germline V gene. The CDR3 spells CASRVGRTNEKLFF. CDR3 DNA: TGTGCCAGCAGGGTAGGGAGGACCAATGAAAAACTGTTTTTT.

The chain joins TRBV4-3 to TRBJ2-3; 8 bases are shared with TRBD2. The J segment lost 6 bases and the V segment lost 0 bases, leaving 14 bases of the junction unmatched. The germline V gene encodes CDR1 LGHNA and CDR2 YSLEER. This CDR3 has 18 residues. In nucleotides, the CDR3 is TGCGCCAGCAGCCAAGATCGCGACACAGGACTAGCTTTCGATACGCAGTATTTT. Protein sequence: CASSQDRDTGLAFDTQYF.

The chain has TRBV6-5 and TRBJ1-4, with D perhaps TRBD1 (5 bases). Germline V gene lookup returns CDR1 MNHEY and CDR2 SVGAGI. The CDR3 loop spans 14 amino acids. Trimming took off 5 bases at V and 6 bases at J, with 13 bases between the two ends. Here the CDR3 DNA reads TGTGCCAGCAGTAGGACAAGAGGTGATGAAAAACTGTTTTTT. Translating gives CASSRTRGDEKLFF.

This sequence joins TRBV29-1 and TRBJ1-3, with D perhaps matching TRBD1 (5 bases). V dropped 3 bases and J dropped 2 bases, with 14 bases sitting between them. Per the germline V gene, CDR1 is SQVTM and CDR2 is ANQGSEA. The CDR3 contains 15 residues. CDR3 sequence (DNA): TGCAGCGTTGAGGTTCCCGCAGGGCCTGGAAACACCATATATTTT. Amino acids: CSVEVPAGPGNTIYF.

V and J are TRBV18 and TRBJ2-3, with TRBD2 identical over 7 bases. The CDR3 consists of 15 residues. The germline CDR1 and CDR2 sequences are KGHSH and LQKENI. V trimming: 4 bases; J trimming: 5 bases; junction bases outside the gene matches: 9. CDR3 bases: TGTGCCAGCTCACAGACTAGCCCTGTTGAAGATACGCAGTATTTT. Amino acids: CASSQTSPVEDTQYF.

The chain is built from TRBV6-1 and TRBJ2-5; perhaps TRBD2 as D (6 bases). The DNA end is more similar to TRBJ2-7, so the J call may be wrong. Looked up from germline, CDR1 is MNHNS and CDR2 is SASEGT. This CDR3 is built from 14 residues. The CDR3 coding sequence is TGTGCCAGCACTAATGGGGGGTCGTGGTACGAGCAGTACTTC. Its translation is CASTNGGSWYEQYF.

The chain employs TRBV16 and TRBJ2-3; D remains unclear. This CDR3 is built from 13 residues. V lost 2 bases and J 5 bases, leaving 8 bases between the germline ends. Germline-derived CDR1 and CDR2 are KGHSY and FQNENV. The CDR3 nucleotides are TGTGCCAGCAGCCAAGATGACAAAGATACGCAGTATTTT. Protein product: CASSQDDKDTQYF.

V is TRBV7-9 and J is TRBJ2-7, with D perhaps TRBD2 (6 bases). Trimming left V 5 bases short and J 2 bases short, with 16 bases between. Germline values: CDR1 SEHNR, CDR2 FQNEAQ (reference sequence). This CDR3 is built from 15 residues. The CDR3 sequence is CASSPGHGGPYEQYF. In DNA form, the CDR3 reads TGTGCCAGCAGCCCCGGACACGGGGGACCCTACGAGCAGTACTTC.

The chain uses TRBV5-6 and TRBJ2-7; D may be TRBD1 (6 bases). The CDR3 is made up of 13 amino acids. The V and J ends lost 2 bases and 3 bases respectively, with 9 bases between them. CDR1 SGHDT and CDR2 YYEEEE come from the germline V gene. DNA for the CDR3: TGTGCCAGCAGCTTTGACAGGTTCTACGAGCAGTACTTC. Translating gives CASSFDRFYEQYF.

The chain recombines TRBV2 with TRBJ2-2, with D possibly being TRBD2 (6 bases). CDR3 length: 13 residues. The V gene lost 5 bases and the J gene lost 4 bases, with 8 bases spanning the gap. Germline V gene sequence: CDR1 SNHLY, CDR2 FYNNEI. The CDR3 coding sequence is TGTGCCAGCAGTCAGGGAGGCACCGGGGAGCTGTTTTTT. This translates into CASSQGGTGELFF.